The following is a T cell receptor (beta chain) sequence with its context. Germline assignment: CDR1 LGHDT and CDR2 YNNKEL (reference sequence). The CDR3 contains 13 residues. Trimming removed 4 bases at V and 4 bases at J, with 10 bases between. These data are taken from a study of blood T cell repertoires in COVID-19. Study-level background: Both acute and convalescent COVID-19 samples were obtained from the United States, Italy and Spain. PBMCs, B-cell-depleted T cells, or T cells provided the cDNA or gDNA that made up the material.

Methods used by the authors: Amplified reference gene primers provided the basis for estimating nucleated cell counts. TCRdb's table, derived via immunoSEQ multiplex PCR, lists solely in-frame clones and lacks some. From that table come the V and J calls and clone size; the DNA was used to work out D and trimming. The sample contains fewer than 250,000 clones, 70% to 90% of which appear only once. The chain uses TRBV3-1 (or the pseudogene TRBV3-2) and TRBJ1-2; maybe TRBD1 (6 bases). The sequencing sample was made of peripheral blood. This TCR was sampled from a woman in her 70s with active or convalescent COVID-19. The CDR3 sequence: CASSPGTSYGYTF. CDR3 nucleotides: TGTGCCAGCAGCCCAGGGACATCCTATGGCTACACCTTC.